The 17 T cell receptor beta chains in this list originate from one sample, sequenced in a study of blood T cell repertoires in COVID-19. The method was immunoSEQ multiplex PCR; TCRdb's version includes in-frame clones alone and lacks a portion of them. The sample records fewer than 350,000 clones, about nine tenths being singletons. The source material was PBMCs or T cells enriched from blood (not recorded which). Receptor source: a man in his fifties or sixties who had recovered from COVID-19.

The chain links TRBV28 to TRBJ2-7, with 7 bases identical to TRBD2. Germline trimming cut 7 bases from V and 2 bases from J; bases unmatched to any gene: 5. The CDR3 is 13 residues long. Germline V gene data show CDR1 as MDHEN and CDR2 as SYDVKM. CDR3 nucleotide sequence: TGTGCCAGCATCCGGGACTACCCCTACGAGCAGTACTTC. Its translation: CASIRDYPYEQYF.

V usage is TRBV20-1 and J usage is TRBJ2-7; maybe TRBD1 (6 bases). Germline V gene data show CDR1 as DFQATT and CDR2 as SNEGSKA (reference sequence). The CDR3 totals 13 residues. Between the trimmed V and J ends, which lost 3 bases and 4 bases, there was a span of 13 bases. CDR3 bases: TGCAGTGCTAGTAGGGGGATTGGGTACGAGCAGTACTTC. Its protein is CSASRGIGYEQYF.

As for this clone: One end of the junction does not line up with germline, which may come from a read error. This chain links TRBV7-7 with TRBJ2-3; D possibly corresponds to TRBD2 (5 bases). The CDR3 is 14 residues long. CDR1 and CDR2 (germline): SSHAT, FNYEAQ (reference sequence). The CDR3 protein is CASSLMGGTDTQYF. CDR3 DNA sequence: TGTGCTAGCAGCTTAATGGGAGGCACAGATACGCAGTATTTT.

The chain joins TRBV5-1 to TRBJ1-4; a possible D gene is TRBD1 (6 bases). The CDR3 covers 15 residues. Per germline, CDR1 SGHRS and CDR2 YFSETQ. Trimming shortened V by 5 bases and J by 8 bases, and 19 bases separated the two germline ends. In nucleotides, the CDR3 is TGCGCCAGCAGACCGGTACAGGGAATGGGGGAAAAACTGTTTTTT. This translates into CASRPVQGMGEKLFF.

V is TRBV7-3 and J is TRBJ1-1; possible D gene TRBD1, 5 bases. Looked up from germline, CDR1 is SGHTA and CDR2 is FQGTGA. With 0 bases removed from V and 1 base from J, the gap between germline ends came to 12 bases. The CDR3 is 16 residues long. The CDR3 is CASSLTTPGQNTEAFF. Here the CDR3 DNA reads TGTGCCAGCAGCTTAACCACGCCAGGACAGAACACTGAAGCTTTCTTT.

The CDR3: CASSALTGGNEQFF. CDR3 DNA: TGTGCCAGCAGCGCATTGACAGGGGGGAATGAGCAGTTCTTC. The chain combines TRBV6-5 with TRBJ2-1; 9 bases match TRBD1. The CDR3 consists of 14 residues. V shed 6 bases, J shed 7 bases, and the junction held 7 bases outside the gene matches. Germline V gene lookup returns CDR1 MNHEY and CDR2 SVGAGI.

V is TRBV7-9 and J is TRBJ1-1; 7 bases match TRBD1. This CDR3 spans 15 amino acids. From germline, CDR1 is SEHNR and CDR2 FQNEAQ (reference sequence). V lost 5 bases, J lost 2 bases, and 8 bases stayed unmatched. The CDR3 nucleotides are TGTGCCAGCAGCCAACAGGGGAGTGGTAACACTGAAGCTTTCTTT. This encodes CASSQQGSGNTEAFF.

CDR3: CASSLLAGPLGEQYF. CDR3 coding DNA: TGTGCCAGTAGCTTACTAGCGGGACCCCTGGGCGAGCAGTACTTC. This sequence joins TRBV19 and TRBJ2-7; 10 bases fit TRBD2. Germline lookup yields CDR1 LNHDA and CDR2 SQIVND (reference sequence). The V segment lost 6 bases and the J segment 6 bases; nucleotides outside the gene matches: 11. The CDR3 has 15 residues.

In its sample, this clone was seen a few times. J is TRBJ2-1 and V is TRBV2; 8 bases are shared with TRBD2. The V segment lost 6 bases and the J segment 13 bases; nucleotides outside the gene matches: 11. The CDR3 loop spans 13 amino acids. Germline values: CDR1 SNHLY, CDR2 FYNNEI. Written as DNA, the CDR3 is TGTGCCAGCAGCCTCCGGGAGGGCCTCCCCCAGTTCTTC. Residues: CASSLREGLPQFF.

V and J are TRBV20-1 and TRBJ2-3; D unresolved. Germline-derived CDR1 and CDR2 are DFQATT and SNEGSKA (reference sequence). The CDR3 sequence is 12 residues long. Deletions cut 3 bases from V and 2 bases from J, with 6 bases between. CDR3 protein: CSASGHTDTQYF. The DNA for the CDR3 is TGCAGTGCTAGTGGGCACACAGATACGCAGTATTTT.

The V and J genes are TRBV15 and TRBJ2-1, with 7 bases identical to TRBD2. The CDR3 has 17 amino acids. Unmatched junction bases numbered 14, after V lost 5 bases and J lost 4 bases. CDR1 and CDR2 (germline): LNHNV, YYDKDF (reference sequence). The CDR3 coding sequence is TGTGCCACCAGCCCCAGACTAGCCGGGTGGGGGTACAATGAGCAGTTCTTC. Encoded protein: CATSPRLAGWGYNEQFF.

The CDR3 protein is CASSTGTPNWIKYF. In DNA, the CDR3 is TGTGCCAGCAGCACCGGGACTCCGAACTGGATAAAGTACTTC. The rearrangement links TRBV3-1 (or the pseudogene TRBV3-2) to TRBJ2-5; tentatively, D is TRBD2 (6 bases). The CDR3 runs 14 residues. V lost 5 bases to trimming and J lost 12 bases, with 22 bases between them. Germline CDR1 and CDR2: LGHDT and YNNKEL (reference sequence).

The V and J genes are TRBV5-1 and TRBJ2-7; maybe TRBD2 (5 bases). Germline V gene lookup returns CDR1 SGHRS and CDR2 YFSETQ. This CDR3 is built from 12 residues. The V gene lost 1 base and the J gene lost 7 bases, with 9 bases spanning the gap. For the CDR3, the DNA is TGCGCCAGCAGCTTGACTCGGAGGGAGCAGTACTTC. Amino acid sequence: CASSLTRREQYF. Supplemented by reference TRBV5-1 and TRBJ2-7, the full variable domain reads KAGVTQTPRYLIKTRGQQVTLSCSPISGHRSVSWYQQTPGQGLQFLFEYFSETQRNKGNFPGRFSGRQFSNSRSEMNVSTLELGDSALYLCASSLTRREQYFGPGTRLTVT.

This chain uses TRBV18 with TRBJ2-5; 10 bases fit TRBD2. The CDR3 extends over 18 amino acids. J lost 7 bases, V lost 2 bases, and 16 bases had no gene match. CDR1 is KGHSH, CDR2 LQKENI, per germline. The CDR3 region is CASSPTGPSGSGGVTQYF. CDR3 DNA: TGTGCCAGCTCACCAACAGGGCCTAGCGGGAGCGGAGGGGTGACCCAGTACTTC.

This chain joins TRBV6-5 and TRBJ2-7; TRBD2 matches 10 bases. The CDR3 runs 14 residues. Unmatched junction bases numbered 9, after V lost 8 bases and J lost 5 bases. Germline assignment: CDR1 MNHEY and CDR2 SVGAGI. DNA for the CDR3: TGTGCCAGCCAAGGAGGGCTAGCGGGAGACGAGCAGTACTTC. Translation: CASQGGLAGDEQYF.

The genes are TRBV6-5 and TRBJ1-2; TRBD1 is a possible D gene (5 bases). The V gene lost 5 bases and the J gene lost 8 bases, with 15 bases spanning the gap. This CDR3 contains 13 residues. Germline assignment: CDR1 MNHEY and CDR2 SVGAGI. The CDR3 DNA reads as TGTGCCAGCAGTACCCCTCGGGGGGTAGGCTACACCTTC. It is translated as CASSTPRGVGYTF.

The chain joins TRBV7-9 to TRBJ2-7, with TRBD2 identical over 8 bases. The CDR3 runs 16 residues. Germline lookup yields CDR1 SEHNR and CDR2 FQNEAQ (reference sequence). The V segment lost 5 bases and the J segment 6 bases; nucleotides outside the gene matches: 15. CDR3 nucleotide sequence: TGTGCCAGCAGCCAAAGGACGCAGACGGGGGGGTTCGAGCAGTACTTC. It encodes CASSQRTQTGGFEQYF.